This TCR beta chain was observed in a study of OX40 agonist ivuxolimab in advanced cancers. In the study overall: Across the patients, intravenous ivuxolimab was delivered every 2 weeks at 0.01 to 10 mg/kg.

Germline values: CDR1 SSHAT, CDR2 FNYEAQ (reference sequence). The V end was cut by 2 bases, the J end by 4 bases, with 8 bases between. This CDR3 contains 13 residues. Libraries were prepared by immunoSEQ multiplex PCR; TCRdb keeps only in-frame clonotypes and omits some of them. Among about 91,000 clones listed, roughly 87% were seen once. The clonotype comes from an adult with an advanced solid tumor such as melanoma, head and neck, liver or kidney cancer. The source material was CD4+ or CD8+ T cells sorted from blood, sampled in a trial of the OX40 agonist ivuxolimab. The chain recombines TRBV7-7 with TRBJ2-5; no reliable D call. The CDR3 DNA reads as TGTGCCAGCAGCTTAAACAGTAGAGAGACCCAGTACTTC. Translating it yields CASSLNSRETQYF.